A selection of T cell receptor beta chains follows, all from one sample in a study of shared clonotypes between healthy human individuals. Only in-frame clones appear in the TCRdb table, and some are missing; sequencing was by immunoSEQ multiplex PCR. This table has more than 1,200,000 clones, approximately 98.5% appearing once. Sequencing was carried out using naive CD4+ T cells sorted from blood. Every receptor here comes from a man aged 25 to 40 in good health. CDR3s include the opening cysteine and the closing phenylalanine or tryptophan. A D gene is named only where the DNA matches it firmly. The size field is filled for only some rows; it gives once, few, many or a size class.

NA,TRBJ2-7,NA,TRBV11-2,TGTGCCAGCAGCTTTAAGTACTACGAGCAGTACTTC,CASSFKYYEQYF
TRBD1,TRBJ1-5,once,TRBV19,TGTGCCACCGGCGACAGGGACGGACAGCCCCAGCATTTT,CATGDRDGQPQHF
NA,TRBJ2-7,once,TRBV5-1,TGCGCCAGCAGCCTAACTCCGGGAAATCGCGGCGAGCAGTACTTC,CASSLTPGNRGEQYF
NA,TRBJ2-2,NA,TRBV11-3,TGTGCCAGCAGCTCCGAATATTCATACCCGGAGGGCCCCACCGGGGAGCTGTTTTTT,CASSSEYSYPEGPTGELFF
TRBD2,TRBJ2-1,NA,TRBV10-3,TGTGCCATCACCCCCCGGGGACTAGCGGACTACAATGAGCAGTTCTTC,CAITPRGLADYNEQFF
NA,TRBJ1-4,NA,TRBV19,TGTGCCAGTAGCACCCGGACAAGGAACAATGAAAAACTGTTTTTT,CASSTRTRNNEKLFF
NA,TRBJ1-1,NA,TRBV6-6,TGTGCCAGCAGTTACCAGGGTAACACTGAAGCTTTCTTT,CASSYQGNTEAFF
TRBD2,TRBJ2-7,NA,TRBV7-8,TGTGCCAGCAGCGGCGGCCGGACTAGCGGTAACTCCTACGAGCAGTACTTC,CASSGGRTSGNSYEQYF
TRBD2,TRBJ2-5,once,TRBV5-1,TGCGCCAGCAGCCCCAGACTAGCGGGGCAAGAGACCCAGTACTTC,CASSPRLAGQETQYF
TRBD2,TRBJ2-3,NA,TRBV9,TGTGCCAGCAGACCGAGACTAGCGGGGGACACAGATACGCAGTATTTT,CASRPRLAGDTDTQYF
NA,TRBJ1-2,NA,TRBV11-2,TGTGCCAGCAGCTTAAGGCCTACCTCTAACTATGGCTACACCTTC,CASSLRPTSNYGYTF
NA,TRBJ1-4,NA,TRBV30,TGTGCCTGGAGTGGAGCCAGCTCGGGCGAAAAACTGTTTTTT,CAWSGASSGEKLFF
TRBD1,TRBJ2-7,NA,TRBV7-9,TGTGCCAGCAGCTTGGGACAGGTTACAAAGGAGCAGTACTTC,CASSLGQVTKEQYF
NA,TRBJ2-5,NA,TRBV6-5,TGTGCCAGCAGAGGGGGACTGCCCACCCAGTACTTC,CASRGGLPTQYF
NA,TRBJ2-3,NA,TRBV5-4,TGTGCCAGCAGCCTACAGGGAACAGATACGCAGTATTTT,CASSLQGTDTQYF
NA,TRBJ2-7,NA,TRBV28,TGTGCGAGCCGCGGAGGAACAGAATACGAGCAGTACTTC,CASRGGTEYEQYF